Below, one TCR beta chain is given with its context. The antigen is undetermined. V was shortened by 0 bases and J by 2 bases, with 15 bases between the two germline ends. CDR3 length equals 17 residues. CDR1 is MNHEY, CDR2 SVGAGI, per germline. The data stem from a study of identical twins. Findings and caveats of the study: Whereas memory repertoires showed no such difference, abundant cord blood beta clonotypes carried fewer insertions.

One entry per CDR3 protein, called by TCRdb with MiXCR from the 5' RACE reads. The sample records about 520,000 distinct CDR3 sequences, around 20% being singletons. These records were also assigned to another study, of T cells expressing NK-cell markers. That investigation notes: Of the CD8+ T cell pool in about 6 donors, roughly 1.0-7.0% was accounted for by dominant NKG2C+ clonotypes. The CD3+CD56-NKG2C+ fraction of several donors was also led by these clonotypes.

This sequence joins TRBV6-5 and TRBJ2-3; D is perhaps TRBD2 (5 bases). The sample consisted of CD4+ T cells sorted from blood. This TCR derives from a woman aged 18-29 years in good health. CDR3 bases: TGTGCCAGCAGTTACTCTGAGGGAGTGACTTACACAGATACGCAGTATTTT. The encoded protein is CASSYSEGVTYTDTQYF.